This record concerns one T cell receptor (beta chain) sequence. This specimen comes from a study of blood T cell repertoires in COVID-19. Study overall: Collection of acute and convalescent COVID-19 samples took place in the United States, Italy and Spain. T cells, B-cell-depleted T cells, or PBMCs provided the cDNA or gDNA that served as material.

CDR1 is ENHRY, CDR2 SYGVKD, per germline. The V end was cut by 4 bases, the J end by 0 bases, with 10 bases between. This CDR3 has 15 amino acids. Per the original data handling: Amplification of reference gene primers provided the estimated nucleated cell counts. Only in-frame clones appear in the TCRdb table, and some are missing; sequencing was by immunoSEQ multiplex PCR. V, J and clone size were drawn from that table, and D and trimming were deduced from the DNA. The sample shows 120,000 or so clones, over 70% of them seen only once. This TCR derives from an elderly man with active or convalescent COVID-19. Sequenced material: peripheral blood. The rearrangement joins TRBV10-3 to TRBJ1-3; D not resolved. As DNA, the CDR3 is TGTGCCATCAGTGGAGGTTTCCCCTCTGGAAACACCATATATTTT. Amino acids: CAISGGFPSGNTIYF.